The 15 T cell receptor beta chains listed next were all sequenced from one sample in a study of shared clonotypes between healthy human individuals. The repertoire was sequenced with immunoSEQ multiplex PCR; TCRdb's copy has only in-frame clones and lacks some. The data show 2 million to 2.5 million clones, with 85% to 95% seen just once and 0.37% held by the top ten. The sample comprised naive CD4+ T cells from PBMCs. Subset: CD45RA+ positively selected. The origin of the receptors is a man younger than 35 in good health. Some clones in this sample may be carry-over from other donors' samples.

The chain joins TRBV10-3 to TRBJ2-7; the D is unclear. Germline loops: CDR1 ENHRY, CDR2 SYGVKD. V lost 2 bases, J lost 2 bases, and 16 bases lay in between. This CDR3 is built from 16 residues. The CDR3 nucleotides are TGTGCCATCAGTGAGCATGGCCTAGAGCCCCCCTACGAGCAGTACTTC. Translation gives CAISEHGLEPPYEQYF.

About this clone itself: Other DNA sequences from this sample encode an identical CDR3 as well. The chain is built from TRBV5-1 and TRBJ1-2; D gene uncertain. With 0 bases removed from V and 4 bases from J, the gap between germline ends came to 10 bases. The CDR3 is 14 residues long. Germline assignment: CDR1 SGHRS and CDR2 YFSETQ. The CDR3 DNA is TGCGCCAGCAGCTTGGGGGCAGGTGCCTATGGCTACACCTTC. It specifies CASSLGAGAYGYTF. Using reference TRBV5-1 and TRBJ1-2 for the parts outside the CDR3, the full variable domain is KAGVTQTPRYLIKTRGQQVTLSCSPISGHRSVSWYQQTPGQGLQFLFEYFSETQRNKGNFPGRFSGRQFSNSRSEMNVSTLELGDSALYLCASSLGAGAYGYTFGSGTRLTVV.

CDR3 nucleotides: TGTGCCAGCAGCGCCCCCTGGGCTAGCGGGTCGGACGAGCAGTACTTC. This gives the protein CASSAPWASGSDEQYF. The chain links TRBV9 to TRBJ2-7; TRBD2 agrees at 8 bases. Germline V CDR1 and CDR2: SGDLS, YYNGEE. CDR3 length equals 16 residues. J gave up 5 bases and V 3 bases, and 13 bases lay outside the gene matches.

V is TRBV2 and J is TRBJ2-2; D perhaps matches TRBD2 (5 bases). The CDR3 length is 14 residues. Per the germline V gene, CDR1 is SNHLY and CDR2 is FYNNEI. V was trimmed by 8 bases and J by 0 bases, leaving 10 bases between them. The CDR3 reads CASLSGANTGELFF. The CDR3 DNA reads as TGTGCCAGCCTCAGCGGAGCGAACACCGGGGAGCTGTTTTTT. The complete variable domain, with remaining parts taken from reference TRBV2 and TRBJ2-2, reads EPEVTQTPSHQVTQMGQEVILRCVPISNHLYFYWYRQILGQKVEFLVSFYNNEISEKSEIFDDQFSVERPDGSNFTLKIRSTKLEDSAMYFCASLSGANTGELFFGEGSRLTVL.

V gene TRBV2 combines with J gene TRBJ2-3, with a tentative D call TRBD2 (6 bases). V dropped 6 bases and J dropped 3 bases, with 19 bases sitting between them. CDR3 length: 16 amino acids. Germline CDR1 and CDR2: SNHLY and FYNNEI. CDR3 sequence reads: CASRKGWGDSTDTQYF. Here the CDR3 DNA reads TGTGCCAGCAGGAAGGGGTGGGGGGATAGTACAGATACGCAGTATTTT.

J is TRBJ1-5 and V is TRBV28, with D tentatively TRBD1 (6 bases). This CDR3 has 15 amino acids. Germline-derived CDR1 and CDR2 are MDHEN and SYDVKM. V lost 3 bases and J lost 2, with 11 bases in between. CDR3 in amino acids: CASSFGGPGNQPQHF. CDR3 nucleotide sequence: TGTGCCAGCAGTTTCGGGGGGCCTGGCAATCAGCCCCAGCATTTT.

The J gene is TRBJ1-2, the V gene TRBV4-3; D gene ambiguous. CDR1 and CDR2 (germline): LGHNA, YSLEER. The ends were cut back, 2 bases at V and 2 bases at J, with 12 bases in the middle. The CDR3 is made up of 15 amino acids. The CDR3: CASSQSRARNYGYTF. The CDR3 DNA follows: TGCGCCAGCAGCCAATCGCGGGCCAGGAACTATGGCTACACCTTC.

This chain connects TRBV29-1 to TRBJ2-5; D is uncertain. CDR1 and CDR2 (germline): SQVTM, ANQGSEA. Trimming cost V 3 bases and J 1 base, with 6 bases left between them. This CDR3 region has 12 residues. The chain's CDR3 is CSVDSIQETQYF. CDR3 coding DNA: TGCAGCGTTGACAGTATCCAAGAGACCCAGTACTTC.

This chain links TRBV2 with TRBJ2-5; no definite D call. This CDR3 spans 13 amino acids. CDR1 and CDR2 (germline): SNHLY, FYNNEI. V dropped 6 bases and J dropped 0 bases, with 8 bases sitting between them. CDR3 in DNA: TGTGCCAGCAGAAACCGGGACCAAGAGACCCAGTACTTC. Residues: CASRNRDQETQYF.

The gene calls are TRBV6-6 and TRBJ1-1; 8 bases align to TRBD1. The V gene end was trimmed by 4 bases and the J gene end by 2 bases; junction bases not matched to a gene: 6. CDR1 is MNHNY, CDR2 SVGAGI, per germline (reference sequence). The CDR3 spans 15 residues. CDR3 residues: CASSSVTGANTEAFF. The CDR3 DNA reads TGTGCCAGCAGTTCGGTGACAGGGGCAAACACTGAAGCTTTCTTT.

The chain joins TRBV10-3 to TRBJ2-4; TRBD1 is a possible D gene (6 bases). Trimming shortened V by 5 bases and J by 2 bases, and 13 bases separated the two germline ends. Germline V gene lookup returns CDR1 ENHRY and CDR2 SYGVKD. The CDR3 contains 15 residues. The CDR3 is CAISSSTGTKNIQYF. The CDR3 DNA reads TGTGCCATCAGTAGTTCGACAGGTACCAAAAACATTCAGTACTTC.

This rearrangement joins TRBV27 to TRBJ2-3; perhaps TRBD2 as D (6 bases). Germline loops: CDR1 MNHEY, CDR2 SMNVEV (reference sequence). Trimming took off 1 base at V and 6 bases at J, with 20 bases between the two ends. This CDR3 is 17 amino acids long. The CDR3 here is CASSLLITPRGTDTQYF. In DNA, the CDR3 is TGTGCCAGCAGTTTATTAATAACACCCCGGGGGACGGATACGCAGTATTTT.

The rearrangement links TRBV30 to TRBJ1-6; D remains ambiguous. Germline values: CDR1 GTSNPN, CDR2 SVGIG (reference sequence). V was trimmed by 2 bases and J by 14 bases, leaving 16 bases between them. The CDR3 contains 13 residues. This CDR3 is CAWSPRLAGALHF. In DNA form, the CDR3 reads TGTGCCTGGAGTCCCCGTCTCGCTGGAGCCCTCCACTTT.

This chain joins TRBV7-3 and TRBJ2-3, with TRBD2 identical over 14 bases. The ends lost 4 bases at V and 5 bases at J; junction bases unmatched: 11. CDR3 length equals 18 residues. Germline V gives CDR1 SGHTA, CDR2 FQGTGA. The DNA of the CDR3 is TGTGCCAGCAGCTCAGAAGGACTAGCGGGAGGAGTACAAGATACGCAGTATTTT. Translated, it gives CASSSEGLAGGVQDTQYF.

This CDR3 reads CASSAGRSRLEQYF. DNA of the CDR3: TGTGCCAGCAGCGCGGGTAGGTCGCGCCTCGAGCAGTACTTC. The chain combines TRBV7-2 with TRBJ2-7; possible D gene TRBD2, 5 bases. The CDR3 length is 14 residues. Germline V gives CDR1 SGHTA, CDR2 FQGNSA. Trimming took 5 bases from V and 6 from J, leaving 17 bases between them.